This T cell receptor beta chain was profiled in a study of blood T cell repertoires in COVID-19. Data came from immunoSEQ multiplex PCR; TCRdb stores just in-frame clones and leaves some out. The sample holds some 80,000 clones, roughly four fifths seen once. The CDR3 sequence is 13 residues long. In germline, CDR1 is MNHNS, CDR2 SASEGT. Germline trimming cut 0 bases from V and 12 bases from J; bases unmatched to any gene: 4. This TCR came from a man older than 75 with acute or convalescent COVID-19. The sequencing sample was made of peripheral blood. The rearrangement links TRBV6-1 to TRBJ1-1; 10 bases agree with TRBD1. CDR3: CASSEAGDRGTFF. CDR3 DNA: TGTGCCAGCAGTGAAGCTGGGGACAGGGGCACTTTCTTT.